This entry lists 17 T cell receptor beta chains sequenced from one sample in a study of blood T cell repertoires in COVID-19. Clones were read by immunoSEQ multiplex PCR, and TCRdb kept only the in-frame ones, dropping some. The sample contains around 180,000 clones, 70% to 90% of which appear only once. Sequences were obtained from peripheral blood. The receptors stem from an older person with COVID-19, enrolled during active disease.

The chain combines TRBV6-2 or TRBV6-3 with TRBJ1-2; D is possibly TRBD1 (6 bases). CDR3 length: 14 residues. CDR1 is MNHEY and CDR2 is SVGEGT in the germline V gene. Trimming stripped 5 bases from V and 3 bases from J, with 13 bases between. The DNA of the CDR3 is TGTGCCAGCAGTAACACAGGGTCCGACTATGGCTACACCTTC. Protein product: CASSNTGSDYGYTF.

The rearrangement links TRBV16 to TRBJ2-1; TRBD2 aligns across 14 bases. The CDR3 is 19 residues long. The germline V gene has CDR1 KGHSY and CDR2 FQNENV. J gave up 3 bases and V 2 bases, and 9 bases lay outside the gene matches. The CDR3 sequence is CASSQTRLAGGPGYNEQFF. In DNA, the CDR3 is TGTGCCAGCAGCCAAACTAGACTAGCGGGAGGGCCAGGCTACAATGAGCAGTTCTTC.

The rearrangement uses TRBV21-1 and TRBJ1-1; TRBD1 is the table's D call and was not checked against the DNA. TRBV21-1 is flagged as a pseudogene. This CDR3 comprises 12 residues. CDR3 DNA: TGTGCCAGCAGCCCTTGGACAGCTGAAGCTTTCTTT. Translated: CASSPWTAEAFF.

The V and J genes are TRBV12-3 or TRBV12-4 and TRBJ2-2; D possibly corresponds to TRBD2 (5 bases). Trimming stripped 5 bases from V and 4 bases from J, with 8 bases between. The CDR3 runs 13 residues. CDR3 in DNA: TGTGCCAGCAGTGCGGGCTTCACCGGGGAGCTGTTTTTT. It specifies CASSAGFTGELFF.

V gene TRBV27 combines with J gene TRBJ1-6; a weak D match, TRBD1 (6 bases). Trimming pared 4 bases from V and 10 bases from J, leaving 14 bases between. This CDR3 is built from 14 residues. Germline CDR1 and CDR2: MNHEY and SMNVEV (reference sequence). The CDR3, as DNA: TGTGCCAGCAGTTCACCGGGACAATACTCACCCCTCCACTTT. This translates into CASSSPGQYSPLHF.

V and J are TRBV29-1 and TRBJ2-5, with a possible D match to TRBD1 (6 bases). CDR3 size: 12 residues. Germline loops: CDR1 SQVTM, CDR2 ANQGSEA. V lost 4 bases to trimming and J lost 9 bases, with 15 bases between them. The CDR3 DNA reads TGCAGCGTTGTTCGTCCCGAGGGGGCCCAGTACTTC. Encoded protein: CSVVRPEGAQYF.

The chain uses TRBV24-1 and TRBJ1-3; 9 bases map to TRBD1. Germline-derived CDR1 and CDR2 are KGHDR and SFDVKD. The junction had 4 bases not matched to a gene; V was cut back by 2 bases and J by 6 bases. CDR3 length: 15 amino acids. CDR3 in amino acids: CATSDSGQGLNTIYF. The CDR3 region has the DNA TGTGCCACCAGTGATTCGGGACAGGGTTTAAACACCATATATTTT.

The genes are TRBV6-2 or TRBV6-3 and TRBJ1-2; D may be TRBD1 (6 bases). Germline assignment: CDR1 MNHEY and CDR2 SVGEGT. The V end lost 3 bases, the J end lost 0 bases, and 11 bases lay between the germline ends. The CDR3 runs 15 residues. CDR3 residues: CASSYVSGANYGYTF. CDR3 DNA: TGTGCCAGCAGTTATGTGTCAGGGGCTAACTATGGCTACACCTTC.

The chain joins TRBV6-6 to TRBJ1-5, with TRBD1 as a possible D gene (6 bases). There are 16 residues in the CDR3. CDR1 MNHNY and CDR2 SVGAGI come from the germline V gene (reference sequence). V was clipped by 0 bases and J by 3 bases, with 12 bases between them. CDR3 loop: CASSYSKGQINQPQHF. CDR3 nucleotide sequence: TGTGCCAGCAGTTACTCGAAAGGACAGATCAATCAGCCCCAGCATTTT.

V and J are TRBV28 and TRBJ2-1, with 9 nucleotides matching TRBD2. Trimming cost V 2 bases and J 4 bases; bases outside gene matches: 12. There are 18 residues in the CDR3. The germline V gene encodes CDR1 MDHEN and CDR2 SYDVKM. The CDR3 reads CASSLRPSAGGSYNEQFF. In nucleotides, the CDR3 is TGTGCCAGCAGTTTACGTCCGTCGGCGGGGGGGTCTTACAATGAGCAGTTCTTC. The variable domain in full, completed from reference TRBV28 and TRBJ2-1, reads DVKVTQSSRYLVKRTGEKVFLECVQDMDHENMFWYRQDPGLGLRLIYFSYDVKMKEKGDIPEGYSVSREKKERFSLILESASTNQTSMYLCASSLRPSAGGSYNEQFFGPGTRLTVL.

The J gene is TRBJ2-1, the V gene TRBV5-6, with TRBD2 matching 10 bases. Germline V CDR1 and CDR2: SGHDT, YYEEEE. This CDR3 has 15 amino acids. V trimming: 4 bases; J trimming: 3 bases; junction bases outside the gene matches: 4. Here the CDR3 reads CASSTTSGNYNEQFF. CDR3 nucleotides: TGTGCCAGCAGCACTACTAGCGGGAACTACAATGAGCAGTTCTTC.

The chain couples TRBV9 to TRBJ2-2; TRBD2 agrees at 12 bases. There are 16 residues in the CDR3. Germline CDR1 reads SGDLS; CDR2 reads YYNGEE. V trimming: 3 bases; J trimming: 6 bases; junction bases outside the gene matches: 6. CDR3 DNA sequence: TGTGCCAGCAGCGCACTAGCGGGGGGTGTCGCCGGGGAGCTGTTTTTT. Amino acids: CASSALAGGVAGELFF.

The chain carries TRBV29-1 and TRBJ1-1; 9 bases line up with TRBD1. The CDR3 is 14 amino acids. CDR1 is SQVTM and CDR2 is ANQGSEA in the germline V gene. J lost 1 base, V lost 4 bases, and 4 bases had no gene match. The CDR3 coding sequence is TGCAGCGTTGGGACAGGGGCAAGGAACACTGAAGCTTTCTTT. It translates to CSVGTGARNTEAFF.

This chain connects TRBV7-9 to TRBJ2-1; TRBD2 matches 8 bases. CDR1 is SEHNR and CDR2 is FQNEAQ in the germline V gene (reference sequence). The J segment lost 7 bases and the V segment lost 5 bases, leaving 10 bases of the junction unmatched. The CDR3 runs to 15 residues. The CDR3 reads CASSPGTSLGNEQFF. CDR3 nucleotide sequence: TGTGCCAGCAGCCCCGGGACTAGTCTGGGGAATGAGCAGTTCTTC.

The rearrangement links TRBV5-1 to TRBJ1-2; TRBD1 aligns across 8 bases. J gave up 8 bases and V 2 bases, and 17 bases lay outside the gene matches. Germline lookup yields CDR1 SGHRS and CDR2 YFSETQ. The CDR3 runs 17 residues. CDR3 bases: TGCGCCAGCAGCTTTTTAGGACTGGGACAGGACCTCCGCGGCTACACCTTC. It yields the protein CASSFLGLGQDLRGYTF.

CDR3: CASSPQWGRAFF. The CDR3 coding sequence is TGTGCCAGTAGTCCTCAGTGGGGGCGAGCTTTCTTT. This chain uses TRBV19 with TRBJ1-1; D perhaps matches TRBD1 (6 bases). CDR3 length: 12 residues. Per germline, CDR1 LNHDA and CDR2 SQIVND (reference sequence). Trimming took off 5 bases at V and 10 bases at J, with 14 bases between the two ends.

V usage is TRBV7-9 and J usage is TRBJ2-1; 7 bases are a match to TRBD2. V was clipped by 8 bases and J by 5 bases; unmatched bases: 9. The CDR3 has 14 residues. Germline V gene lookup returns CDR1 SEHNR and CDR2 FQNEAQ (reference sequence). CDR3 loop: CASVPGGTDNEQFF. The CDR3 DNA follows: TGTGCCAGCGTACCGGGAGGTACCGACAATGAGCAGTTCTTC. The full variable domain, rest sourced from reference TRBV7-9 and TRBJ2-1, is DTGVSQNPRHKITKRGQNVTFRCDPISEHNRLYWYRQTLGQGPEFLTYFQNEAQLEKSRLLSDRFSAERPKGSFSTLEIQRTEQGDSAMYLCASVPGGTDNEQFFGPGTRLTVL.